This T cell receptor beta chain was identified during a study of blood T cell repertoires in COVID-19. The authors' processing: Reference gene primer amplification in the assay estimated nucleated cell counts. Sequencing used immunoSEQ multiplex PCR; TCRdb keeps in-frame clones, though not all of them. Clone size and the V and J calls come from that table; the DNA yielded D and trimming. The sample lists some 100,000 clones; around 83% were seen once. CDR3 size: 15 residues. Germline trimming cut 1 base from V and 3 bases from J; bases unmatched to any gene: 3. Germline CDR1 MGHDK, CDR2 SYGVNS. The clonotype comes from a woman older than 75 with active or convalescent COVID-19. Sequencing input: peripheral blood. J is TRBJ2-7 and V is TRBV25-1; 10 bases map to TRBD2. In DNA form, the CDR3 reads TGTGCCAGCAGTGAATCCCTAGCGGGGGTCTACGAGCAGTACTTC. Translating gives CASSESLAGVYEQYF.